Below, 7 T cell receptor beta chains from the same sample are listed, as sequenced in a study of metastatic and nonmetastatic thyroid tumors (TCRdb year 2020). The method was PCR. Sequencing relied on an Illumina HiSeq 4000. TCRdb trimmed public reads at Q25 via fastp, called clones via MiXCR and kept in-frame beta chains. This sample comprises approximately 35,000 clones, about a fifth of them detected only once. Of the sample, 2.5% to 3.5% falls within the top ten clones. No patient had received any treatment before thyroid surgery. Sample: tumor tissue. Receptors originate from a male donor with papillary thyroid cancer or a benign thyroid nodule (not recorded which). Some clones in this sample may be carry-over from other donors' samples.

The table lists this clone with many counts. The chain joins TRBV9 to TRBJ1-3; a possible D gene is TRBD1 (6 bases). Deletions cut 4 bases from V and 0 bases from J, with 11 bases between. This CDR3 contains 15 residues. Germline V gene sequence: CDR1 SGDLS, CDR2 YYNGEE. CDR3: CASSPDRYSGNTIYF. DNA for the CDR3: TGTGCCAGCAGCCCAGACAGGTACTCTGGAAACACCATATATTTT.

Relative to its sample, this clone is medium-sized. This chain joins TRBV20-1 and TRBJ2-7; 9 nucleotides match TRBD1. J was trimmed by 2 bases and V by 3 bases; bases with no gene match: 8. The CDR3 runs 15 residues. Germline V lookup: CDR1 DFQATT, CDR2 SNEGSKA (reference sequence). The CDR3 is CSARGTGTGPYEQYF. The CDR3 DNA is TGCAGTGCTAGGGGAACCGGGACAGGGCCCTACGAGCAGTACTTC.

This clone was seen at least ten times. The chain employs TRBV11-2 and TRBJ2-3; no clear D gene. Germline V gene sequence: CDR1 SGHAT, CDR2 FQNNGV. Trimming cost V 1 base and J 3 bases, with 14 bases left between them. The CDR3 has 16 amino acids. The CDR3: CASSLGDLVTTDTQYF. The CDR3, as DNA: TGTGCCAGCAGCTTAGGGGATCTAGTGACTACAGATACGCAGTATTTT.

This clone was detected ten times or more. The V gene is TRBV3-1, the J gene TRBJ1-1; 7 bases are shared with TRBD1. The germline V gene has CDR1 LGHDT and CDR2 YNNKEL (reference sequence). The length of the CDR3 is 15 residues. After removal of 2 bases from V and 1 base from J, the junction contained 4 bases not matched to a gene. CDR3 nucleotides: TGTGCCAGCAGCCAACCAGGGGGGCAGAACACTGAAGCTTTCTTT. Its protein product is CASSQPGGQNTEAFF.

This clone appeared many times. The rearrangement links TRBV5-1 to TRBJ2-3, with 12 bases identical to TRBD1. The V and J ends lost 4 bases and 4 bases, in that order; junction bases with no gene match: 4. Germline CDR1 reads SGHRS; CDR2 reads YFSETQ. The CDR3 has 15 residues. CDR3 loop: CASSLGTGGADTQYF. The CDR3 nucleotides read TGCGCCAGCAGCCTAGGGACAGGGGGCGCAGATACGCAGTATTTT.

J is TRBJ1-1 and V is TRBV6-1, with D uncertain. Germline V lookup: CDR1 MNHNS, CDR2 SASEGT. V gave up 7 bases and J gave up 6 bases, with 15 bases separating them. The CDR3 contains 13 residues. CDR3 protein: CASKVSSGAEAFF. CDR3 nucleotide sequence: TGTGCCAGCAAAGTATCTAGCGGGGCTGAAGCTTTCTTT.

This chain connects TRBV7-9 to TRBJ2-2, with D possibly being TRBD1 (6 bases). V lost 1 base and J lost 14, with 11 bases in between. The CDR3 consists of 12 residues. Looked up from germline, CDR1 is SEHNR and CDR2 is FQNEAQ (reference sequence). The CDR3 nucleotides read TGTGCCAGCAGCTTAGTGGTGGGGGCCCTGTTTTTT. Protein: CASSLVVGALFF.